This T cell receptor beta chain is from a study of T-cell memory formation after mild COVID-19. From germline, CDR1 is SGHTA and CDR2 FQGNSA. Unmatched junction bases numbered 7, after V lost 0 bases and J lost 7 bases. CDR3 length: 16 residues. As for this clonotype: Its antigen is not identified.

General observations from the study: From day 15 to 85, contracting clones were balanced between CD4 and CD8, whereas later expanders leaned toward CD4+.

From the 5' RACE reads, TCRdb called clonotypes with MiXCR, one entry per CDR3 protein. The sample yields 250,000 to 350,000 distinct CDR3 sequences, about a sixth seen once. The chain uses TRBV7-2 and TRBJ1-5; 9 bases map to TRBD1. The receptor was isolated from a young man who had mild COVID-19 (a few samples of this study predate the infection). Cell type and time point are not known. The sequenced material came from PBMCs or a T cell subset sorted from them (not recorded which). Written as DNA, the CDR3 is TGTGCCAGCAGCTTAGCCCCAACAGGGGGCTGGCAGCCCCAGCATTTT. It specifies CASSLAPTGGWQPQHF.